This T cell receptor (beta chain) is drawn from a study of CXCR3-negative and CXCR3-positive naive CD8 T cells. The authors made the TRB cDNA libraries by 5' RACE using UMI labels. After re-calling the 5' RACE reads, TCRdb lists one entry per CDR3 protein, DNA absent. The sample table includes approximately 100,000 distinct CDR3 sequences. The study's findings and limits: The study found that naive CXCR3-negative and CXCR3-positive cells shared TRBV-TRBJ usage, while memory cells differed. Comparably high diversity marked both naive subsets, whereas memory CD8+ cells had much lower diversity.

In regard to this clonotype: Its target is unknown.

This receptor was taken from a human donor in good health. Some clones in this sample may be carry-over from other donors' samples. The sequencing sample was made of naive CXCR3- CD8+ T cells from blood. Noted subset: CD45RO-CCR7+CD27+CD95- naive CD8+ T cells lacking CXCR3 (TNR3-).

The CDR3 is CASSSRQLNTEAFF. V and J are TRBV11-2 and TRBJ1-1; lacking DNA, the TRBD1 call made by TCRdb goes unchecked. This CDR3 contains 14 residues. CDR1 is SGHAT, CDR2 FQNNGV, per germline.